This TCR beta chain stems from a study of cytomegalovirus exposure and HLA in healthy donors. Whole-study findings and limits: Productive rates of about 87% or about 30% were seen for most TCR beta V segments in an earlier analysis. V- and J-gene trimming in TCR beta was tied to a missense DCLRE1C variant by an analysis performed later.

Amplification used 60 Vbeta primers and 13 Jbeta primers. Sequenced by immunoSEQ multiplex PCR; TCRdb stores in-frame clones only, minus some. The table shows roughly 170,000 clones, with about 73% occurring only once. Healthy bone marrow donors made up the donor group. A word on this clone: What it binds is not known.

The V and J ends lost 8 bases and 0 bases, in that order; junction bases with no gene match: 6. The CDR3 runs to 15 residues. Germline V gene sequence: CDR1 KGHSH, CDR2 LQKENI. What was sequenced was PBMCs. The receptor was isolated from a woman between 50 and 59 years old in good health and CMV-seropositive. J is TRBJ1-3 and V is TRBV18; TRBD1 matches 8 bases. CDR3 in amino acids: CASRNRGFSGNTIYF. CDR3 coding DNA: TGTGCCAGCCGAAACAGGGGGTTCTCTGGAAACACCATATATTTT.